These 10 T cell receptor beta chains share one sample of origin, sequenced in a study of cytomegalovirus exposure and HLA in healthy donors (dated by TCRdb to 2016 to 2017). The library was produced with the immunoSEQ multiplex PCR assay. For the multiplex PCR, a mixture combining 60 forward primers for TCR Vbeta segments and 13 reverse primers for TCR Jbeta segments was used. Drawn from immuneACCESS, this table holds only the in-frame rearrangements with V and J called that TCRdb kept. Clones are partly lost; checked studies trace under half to an unresolved V gene and leave the rest unexplained. In this sample the table shows under 200,000 clones, approximately 85% of which occur a single time. The leading ten clones occupy more than 0.9% of the sample. Input material: PBMCs. The source of these receptors is a girl aged 2 to 9 in good health and CMV-seropositive.

The rearrangement joins TRBV30 to TRBJ2-5; 9 bases match TRBD2. V shed 2 bases and J 4 bases; nucleotides not matched to a gene: 2. Germline-derived CDR1 and CDR2 are GTSNPN and SVGIG (reference sequence). The CDR3 totals 13 residues. The CDR3 region is CAWSSTSGETQYF. The CDR3 coding sequence is TGTGCCTGGAGTTCGACTAGCGGAGAGACCCAGTACTTC.

This clone came up a few times. CDR3 nucleotides: TGTGCCAGCAGTCAGACTAGCGGGGGGTGGTACAATGAGCAGTTCTTC. It translates to CASSQTSGGWYNEQFF. The V gene is TRBV28, the J gene TRBJ2-1, with 13 bases fitting TRBD2. The length of the CDR3 is 16 residues. J gave up 4 bases and V 5 bases, and 5 bases lay outside the gene matches. Germline V lookup: CDR1 MDHEN, CDR2 SYDVKM.

This chain joins TRBV30 and TRBJ2-1; D is unresolved. The germline gives CDR1 GTSNPN, CDR2 SVGIG (reference sequence). Trimming pared 2 bases from V and 5 bases from J, leaving 4 bases between. The CDR3 extends over 11 amino acids. The CDR3 is CAWSRDNEQFF. The CDR3, as DNA: TGTGCCTGGAGTCGGGACAATGAGCAGTTCTTC.

The V call is TRBV6-1, the J call TRBJ2-1; 7 bases are a match to TRBD2. Unmatched junction bases numbered 4, after V lost 2 bases and J lost 6 bases. The CDR3 loop spans 14 amino acids. Germline V gene sequence: CDR1 MNHNS, CDR2 SASEGT. The CDR3 nucleotides are TGTGCCAGCAGTGAACTGTCTAGCGGCAATGAGCAGTTCTTC. Translating it yields CASSELSSGNEQFF.

The chain couples TRBV28 to TRBJ2-6; D possibly corresponds to TRBD1 (6 bases). The germline V gene has CDR1 MDHEN and CDR2 SYDVKM. V was cut by 2 bases and J by 0 bases, with 14 bases left in between. The CDR3 extends over 18 amino acids. As DNA, the CDR3 is TGTGCCAGCAGTTTAGAGGGGGTCTCCCTCTCTGGGGCCAACGTCCTGACTTTC. As protein: CASSLEGVSLSGANVLTF.

The chain links TRBV27 to TRBJ2-7, with 7 bases identical to TRBD1. With 6 bases clipped from V and 2 bases from J, the junction kept 7 bases outside the gene matches. CDR1 and CDR2 from the germline V gene are MNHEY and SMNVEV (reference sequence). The length of the CDR3 is 14 residues. CDR3 loop: CASRLGTAPYEQYF. The CDR3 region has the DNA TGTGCCAGCAGGCTCGGGACAGCACCCTACGAGCAGTACTTC.

The CDR3 coding sequence is TGTGCCAGAAGCTTGGATCTAGCAAGTAGGGAGACCCAGTACTTC. It encodes CARSLDLASRETQYF. This rearrangement joins TRBV5-3 to TRBJ2-5, with D possibly matching TRBD2 (5 bases). TRBV5-3 qualifies as an ORF whose function is uncertain. The CDR3 covers 15 residues. V was cut by 0 bases and J by 5 bases, with 14 bases left in between.

V is TRBV28 and J is TRBJ2-7; TRBD1 matches at 8 bases. The CDR3 is 16 residues long. The V and J ends lost 1 base and 1 base, in that order; junction bases with no gene match: 6. CDR1 is MDHEN, CDR2 SYDVKM, per germline. CDR3 in amino acids: CASSLSLDRVSYEQYF. The CDR3 DNA follows: TGTGCCAGCAGTTTATCTTTGGACAGGGTATCCTACGAGCAGTACTTC.

The rearrangement joins TRBV6-1 to TRBJ1-2; no clear D. V was trimmed by 6 bases and J by 8 bases, leaving 13 bases between them. The CDR3 extends over 12 amino acids. Germline V CDR1 and CDR2: MNHNS, SASEGT. The CDR3 DNA reads TGTGCCAGCAGCCACACCATTATGGGCTACACCTTC. Translation gives CASSHTIMGYTF.

The chain's CDR3 is CAWSIKRGRYEQFF. The DNA for the CDR3 is TGTGCCTGGAGTATTAAGAGGGGGCGATATGAGCAGTTCTTC. The V gene is TRBV30, the J gene TRBJ2-1; the match to TRBD1 covers 7 bases. CDR3 length: 14 amino acids. V was pared by 2 bases and J by 8 bases, with 9 bases of the junction left unmatched. Germline CDR1 GTSNPN, CDR2 SVGIG (reference sequence).